This T cell receptor (beta chain) was identified in a study of T cell responses to AZD1222 COVID-19 vaccine. Study results and limitations: Unmutated variant regions are reportedly the target of nearly half of TCRs that are spike-specific. Vaccine-related CD4 TCRs covered spike, predominating at 160-218 and 743-854. The donor cohort was predominantly white British with a female majority, and clonal diversity may have been underestimated.

The CDR3 sequence is 13 residues long. The assay was immunoSEQ multiplex PCR, and TCRdb's table has in-frame clones only and misses some. The sample lists 90,000 or so clones, about 92% seen once, with approximately 5.3% in the top ten. Pooling was applied to second doses at about 4 or about 12 weeks. About this clone itself: Its matching antigen is unknown.

The TCR comes from an adult who received the AZD1222 COVID-19 vaccine. V is TRBV21-1 and J is TRBJ1-5. TRBV21-1 is a known pseudogene. This material consisted of peripheral blood, taken 28 days after the second AZD1222 dose. DNA for the CDR3: TGTGCCAGCAGGTCGGCGAGCCAACAGCCCCAGCATTTT. It codes for CASRSASQQPQHF.